This T cell receptor (beta chain) was sequenced in a study of low-dose radiotherapy and immunotherapy resistance in tumors. Study context: The authors gave intravenous cyclophosphamide 200 mg/m2 every two weeks, one day before radiation and immunotherapy.

TRAV- and TRBV-specific primers, spanning alpha and beta chains, primed first-strand cDNA. Using a constant-region primer together with a V-primer adapter, TCRs were subjected to 20 to 25 PCR cycles of amplification. TCRdb used MiXCR to reprocess the reads, holding one entry per CDR3 protein. The repertoire consists of 40,000 or so distinct CDR3 sequences, with approximately 26% occurring once and the leading ten covering around 10%. Germline lookup yields CDR1 MDHEN and CDR2 SYDVKM. The CDR3 sequence is 15 residues long. Trimming stripped 6 bases from V and 2 bases from J, with 15 bases between. Sample time point: after trial treatment. As for treatment: LDRT plus nivolumab, ipilimumab, low-dose cyclophosphamide and aspirin (RACIN trial). Inclusion covered patients whose advanced solid tumors lacked tumor-infiltrating lymphocytes. Within the sample, this clonotype is medium-sized.

The material sequenced was PBMCs, taken after low-dose radiotherapy plus immunotherapy. The chain links TRBV28 to TRBJ2-3; TRBD2 might be the D (5 bases). The sequence came from a male donor with prostate cancer. The CDR3 loop reads CASSLKSGFTDTQYF. In DNA form, the CDR3 reads TGTGCCAGCAGCTTAAAAAGCGGCTTCACAGATACGCAGTATTTT.